This T cell receptor beta chain emerged from a study of T cell responses to AZD1222 COVID-19 vaccine. Study outcomes and limitations: Unmutated variant regions are reportedly the target of nearly half of TCRs that are spike-specific. The donor group comprised mostly white British people and more females; the analysis possibly underestimated clonal diversity.

This CDR3 contains 12 residues. V was clipped by 8 bases and J by 5 bases, with 10 bases between them. Per the germline V gene, CDR1 is SNHLY and CDR2 is FYNNEI. Researchers grouped second doses given at about 4 or about 12 weeks into one pool. Comment on this clone: Its antigen is not known.

Libraries were prepared by immunoSEQ multiplex PCR; TCRdb keeps only in-frame clonotypes and omits some of them. This sample has 200,000 or so clones, with approximately 93% found just once. This clonotype originated in an adult who received the AZD1222 COVID-19 vaccine. The chain couples TRBV2 to TRBJ1-5, with a tentative D call TRBD1 (5 bases). Sample: peripheral blood, taken 28 days after the second AZD1222 dose. CDR3 protein: CASGALDQPQHF. In DNA form, the CDR3 reads TGTGCCAGCGGGGCCCTTGATCAGCCCCAGCATTTT.